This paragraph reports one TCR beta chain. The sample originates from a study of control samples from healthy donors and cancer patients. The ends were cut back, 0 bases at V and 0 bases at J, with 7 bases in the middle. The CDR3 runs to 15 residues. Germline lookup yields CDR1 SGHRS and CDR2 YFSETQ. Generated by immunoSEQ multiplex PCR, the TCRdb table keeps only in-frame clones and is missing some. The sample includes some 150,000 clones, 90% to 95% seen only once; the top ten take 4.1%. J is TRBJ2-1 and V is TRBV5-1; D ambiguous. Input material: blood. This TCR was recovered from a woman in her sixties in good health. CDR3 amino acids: CASSLAYNSYNEQFF. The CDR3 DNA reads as TGCGCCAGCAGCTTGGCTTACAACTCCTACAATGAGCAGTTCTTC.